The sequence of this TCR beta chain was determined in a study of beta chain features in type 1 diabetes. Study in general: Cell yields, gender and age were similar in healthy donors and patients.

In this sample, this clone turned up a few times. Over 95% purity was reached by all sorted populations. In germline, CDR1 is SGHNT, CDR2 YYREEE (reference sequence). The CDR3 is 15 residues long. J lost 3 bases, V lost 2 bases, and 8 bases had no gene match. The authors reverse transcribed all of the isolated RNA, so sequencing captured expressed TCRB transcripts. Measured with immunoSEQ multiplex PCR; TCRdb has only the in-frame clones, and not every one. Among some 400,000 clones listed, more than 12% were seen once. Sequencing was carried out using naive CD4+ T cells from blood. This chain links TRBV5-4 with TRBJ2-7, with 7 positions matching TRBD1. This receptor was identified in a young woman in good health. CDR3 residues: CASSLTGQMYYEQYF. The CDR3 DNA reads TGTGCCAGCAGCTTAACGGGACAGATGTACTACGAGCAGTACTTC.